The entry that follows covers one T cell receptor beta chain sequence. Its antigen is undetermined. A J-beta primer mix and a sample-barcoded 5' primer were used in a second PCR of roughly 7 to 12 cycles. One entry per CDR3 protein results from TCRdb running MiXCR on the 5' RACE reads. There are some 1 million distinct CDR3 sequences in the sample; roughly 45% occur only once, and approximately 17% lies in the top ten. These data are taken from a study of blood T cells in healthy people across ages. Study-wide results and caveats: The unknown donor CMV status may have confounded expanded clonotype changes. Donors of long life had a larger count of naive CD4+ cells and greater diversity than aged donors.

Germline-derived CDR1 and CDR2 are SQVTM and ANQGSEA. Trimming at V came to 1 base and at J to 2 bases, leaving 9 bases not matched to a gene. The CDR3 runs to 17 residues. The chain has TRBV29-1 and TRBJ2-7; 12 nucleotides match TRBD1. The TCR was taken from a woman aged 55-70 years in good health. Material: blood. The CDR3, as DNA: TGCAGCGTTGAAGTACAATCCGGGACAGGGGGCCCCTACGAGCAGTACTTC. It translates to CSVEVQSGTGGPYEQYF.